These T cell receptor beta chains were read from a single sample in a study of T cells in Graves' hyperthyroidism and ophthalmopathy. TCRdb called the multiplex PCR reads again in MiXCR, with one record for every CDR3 protein. The profile shows hundreds of thousands of distinct CDR3 sequences, roughly a sixth of them singletons. The specimen was blood. The receptor source for this set is a woman aged 45 to 65 with Graves' hyperthyroidism that later progressed to Graves' ophthalmopathy. Each CDR3 is given with its conserved first and last residue. The D gene is left open where the match is weak. The size field is filled for only some rows; it gives once, few, many or a size class.

size	D	V	J	DNA	CDR3
.	.	TRBV19	TRBJ1-4	TGTGCCAGTAGTATTGCCCGGGCCAATGAAAAACTGTTTTTT	CASSIARANEKLFF
few	.	TRBV6-5	TRBJ1-4	TGTGCCAGCAGTTACGGGGCAGTAGGGGAAAAACTGTTTTTT	CASSYGAVGEKLFF
.	.	TRBV20-1	TRBJ2-7	TGCAGTGCTAGAGAGACCGACCGTTACAGGGTTCGTGCGGACGAGCAGTACTTC	CSARETDRYRVRADEQYF
many	.	TRBV5-5	TRBJ1-5	TGTGCCAGCACCCCCTGGGGCCAGAGCAATCAGCCCCAGCATTTT	CASTPWGQSNQPQHF
.	.	TRBV5-1	TRBJ1-2	TGCGCCAGCAGCTTGACTGGGGAGGCCTATTATGGCTACACCTTC	CASSLTGEAYYGYTF
few	TRBD2	TRBV20-1	TRBJ2-7	TGCAGTGCCGTACCTTCCGGGACTAGCGGGGGGCCGGAGCAGTACTTC	CSAVPSGTSGGPEQYF
many	.	TRBV7-9	TRBJ1-1	TGTGCCAGCAGCCGAATATTAGGGGGGCCCACGAACACTGAAGCTTTCTTT	CASSRILGGPTNTEAFF
.	.	TRBV9	TRBJ2-1	TGTGCCAGCAGCGTAAGGCCGGGGGCAGGGGGGCCGTACAATGAGCAGTTCTTC	CASSVRPGAGGPYNEQFF
many	TRBD1	TRBV27	TRBJ2-7	TGTGCCAGCAGTCCCCTACAGGGACAGCCTACCTACGAGCAGTACTTC	CASSPLQGQPTYEQYF
.	.	TRBV12-3/TRBV12-4	TRBJ1-4	TGTGCCAGCAGCAGCGAGGGGTACGAAAAACTGTTTTTT	CASSSEGYEKLFF
many	TRBD2	TRBV24-1	TRBJ2-3	TGTGCCACCAGTGATTACGGGGGGAGCACAGATACGCAGTATTTT	CATSDYGGSTDTQYF
once	TRBD1	TRBV12-3/TRBV12-4	TRBJ1-1	TGTGCCAGCAGTATGCGGACAGGAGGGGGCACTGAAGCTTTCTTT	CASSMRTGGGTEAFF
few	.	TRBV20-1	TRBJ2-2	TGCAGTGCTACTAGGGGCCGGAACACCGGGGAGCTGTTTTTT	CSATRGRNTGELFF
.	.	TRBV6-1	TRBJ1-6	TGTGCCAGCAGTAGGTCTCGGGGAGTCGATAATTCACCCCTCCACTTT	CASSRSRGVDNSPLHF
.	.	TRBV13	TRBJ2-7	TGTGCCAGCTCTGAGTGGGGAGCTTACGAGCAGTACTTC	CASSEWGAYEQYF
.	.	TRBV27	TRBJ1-1	TGTGCCAGCACCGGACCAGGACCTGAAGCTTTCTTT	CASTGPGPEAFF
few	.	TRBV15	TRBJ1-1	TGTGCCACCTCTCTTGATTTGTCGGGCACTGAAGCTTTCTTT	CATSLDLSGTEAFF
.	.	TRBV9	TRBJ1-3	TGTGCCAGCAGTTACCAGTCTGGAAACACCATATATTTT	CASSYQSGNTIYF
.	.	TRBV10-2	TRBJ2-3	TGCGCCAGCAGTGAGTTGGGGGGCACCACAGATACGCAGTATTTT	CASSELGGTTDTQYF
.	TRBD1	TRBV12-3/TRBV12-4	TRBJ1-5	TGTGCCAGCAGCCCGGGCAGGGGGCCACAGCCCCAGCATTTT	CASSPGRGPQPQHF
many	.	TRBV27	TRBJ1-2	TGTGCCAGCAGTTTAGCTATCAACTATGGCTACACCTTC	CASSLAINYGYTF
few	.	TRBV11-2	TRBJ2-2	TGTGCCAGCAGCTTATTTCGGGTGACCGGGGAGCTGTTTTTT	CASSLFRVTGELFF
many	.	TRBV11-1	TRBJ2-1	TGTGCCAGCAGTTTCCAGGCAGATGAGCAGTTCTTC	CASSFQADEQFF
.	.	TRBV20-1	TRBJ2-7	TGCAGTGCTAGAGATCGAGAGGGCTTATCCTACGAGCAGTACTTC	CSARDREGLSYEQYF
.	TRBD2	TRBV7-9	TRBJ2-3	TGTGCCAGCAGCTTCATAGCGGGGGGATACACAGATACGCAGTATTTT	CASSFIAGGYTDTQYF
.	.	TRBV12-3/TRBV12-4	TRBJ1-2	TGTGCCAGCAGTACCGGGCAGGGCAACAGGGATGGCTACACCTTC	CASSTGQGNRDGYTF
many	TRBD2	TRBV2	TRBJ2-5	TGTGCCAGCAGAGTGACTAGCGGTGGGGAGACCCAGTACTTC	CASRVTSGGETQYF
few	.	TRBV10-2	TRBJ1-2	TGCGCCAGCAGTGATTGGGCAGGCGCTAACTATGGCTACACCTTC	CASSDWAGANYGYTF
many	.	TRBV15	TRBJ2-3	TGTGCCACCAGTAAAGGGGGAGACACAGATACGCAGTATTTT	CATSKGGDTDTQYF
.	.	TRBV7-8	TRBJ2-7	TGTGCCAGCAGCTTAGGTCCCCACATGGCCGAGCAGTACTTC	CASSLGPHMAEQYF
.	.	TRBV19	TRBJ2-2	TGTGCCAGTAGTATAGAAAACACCGGGGAGCTGTTTTTT	CASSIENTGELFF
many	TRBD2	TRBV7-2	TRBJ2-2	TGTGCCAGCAGCCCCATGGGCGGGGGACTTAACACCGGGGAGCTGTTTTTT	CASSPMGGGLNTGELFF
.	.	TRBV6-1	TRBJ1-6	TGTGCCAGCAGAGTCGGCACCTATAATTCACCCCTCCACTTT	CASRVGTYNSPLHF
.	.	TRBV27	TRBJ1-2	TGTGCCAGCCAGGACGGGACGGGGAACTATGGCTACACCTTC	CASQDGTGNYGYTF
few	.	TRBV20-1	TRBJ1-1	TGCAGCCTTCAAACAGCTTTCTTT	CSLQTAFF
many	.	TRBV5-1	TRBJ2-3	TGCGCCAGCAGCCCCAGCGGGCGGGGGCGCACAGATACGCAGTATTTT	CASSPSGRGRTDTQYF
once	.	TRBV7-2	TRBJ2-7	TGTGCCAGCAGCGGACACTCACTGCCCTACGAGCAGTACTTC	CASSGHSLPYEQYF
few	.	TRBV3-1	TRBJ2-1	TGTGCCAGCAGCCAGGTCGCCGGGACTCGCCACAATGAGCAGTTCTTC	CASSQVAGTRHNEQFF
.	TRBD1	TRBV27	TRBJ2-3	TGTGCCAGCAGTCTGGGACAGGGGTGGCTAGATACGCAGTATTTT	CASSLGQGWLDTQYF
.	.	TRBV20-1	TRBJ2-1	TGCAGTGCTAGACCGGGGGGCTTGGGTGAGCAGTTCTTC	CSARPGGLGEQFF
.	.	TRBV18	TRBJ1-4	TGTGCCAGCTCACCACAGACAGGATTTGGTGAAAAACTGTTTTTT	CASSPQTGFGEKLFF
.	.	TRBV6-1	TRBJ2-1	TGTGCCAGCAGTGAAGCGTACAGTTACAATGAGCAGTTCTTC	CASSEAYSYNEQFF
many	.	TRBV29-1	TRBJ2-1	TGCAGCGTTGCCTCGACTGGGTGGCCCTACAATGAGCAGTTCTTC	CSVASTGWPYNEQFF